This T cell receptor beta chain originates from a study of PD-L1 blockade in urothelial cancer. Overall study: Intravenous atezolizumab, 1,200 mg every 3 weeks, was begun by patients in the mid-2010s. Median T cell yield per blood sample was 140,000 to 150,000 cells.

The CDR3 sequence is 17 residues long. V lost 4 bases and J lost 0; bases outside the gene matches: 7. Germline assignment: CDR1 MNHNS and CDR2 SASEGT. Patients' cancers were locally advanced or metastatic urothelial carcinomas. In each PCR, synthetic TCR analog templates were spiked in. The table came from immunoSEQ multiplex PCR; TCRdb's copy has only in-frame clones and leaves some out. Of approximately 100,000 clones listed, approximately 91% were seen once; the top ten hold 0.85% to 1%. The origin of this receptor is an elderly woman with urothelial cancer. The sample was PBMCs, taken around atezolizumab (anti-PD-L1) treatment. This chain uses TRBV6-1 with TRBJ2-1; 9 positions match TRBD2. This CDR3 reads CASSVAGASFSYNEQFF. The CDR3 nucleotides are TGTGCCAGCAGTGTAGCGGGAGCCTCTTTCTCCTACAATGAGCAGTTCTTC.